This T cell receptor beta chain was recorded in a study of beta chain features in type 1 diabetes. Every isolated RNA sample was fully reverse transcribed, so sequencing captured expressed TCRB transcripts. Data came from immunoSEQ multiplex PCR; TCRdb stores just in-frame clones and leaves some out. The top ten hold 0.45% to 0.65% of the sample, which has a few hundred thousand clones, 8.5% to 10% seen once. On this clone itself: What it binds is unknown.

General study findings and limits: The study found moderately but significantly shorter TCRB CDR3s in all four CD4+ subsets of Type 1 diabetes patients.

Sequenced: central memory CD4+ T cells from blood. This receptor was taken from a man in his thirties or forties with type 1 diabetes.

The CDR3: CASRRQGLSYEQYF. The CDR3 region has the DNA TGTGCCAGCAGACGACAGGGGCTCTCCTACGAGCAGTACTTC. The chain joins TRBV2 to TRBJ2-7, with 8 bases that match TRBD1. CDR3 size: 14 residues. The J segment lost 0 bases and the V segment lost 6 bases, leaving 4 bases of the junction unmatched. The germline V gene encodes CDR1 SNHLY and CDR2 FYNNEI.